Each of the 30 T cell receptor beta chains below was sequenced from the same sample in a study of siplizumab effects on memory and regulatory T cells. TCRdb's table, derived via immunoSEQ multiplex PCR, lists solely in-frame clones and lacks some. The repertoire has 55,000 to 65,000 clones, over 95% of them found once; the top ten carry approximately 0.99%. The material sequenced was naive CD8+ T cells sorted from blood. The receptors stem from a human donor in good health.

The rearrangement uses TRBV6-5 and TRBJ1-2; D gene unclear. CDR3 length equals 12 residues. V was trimmed by 2 bases and J by 8 bases, leaving 9 bases between them. CDR1 and CDR2 from the germline V gene are MNHEY and SVGAGI. The CDR3: CASSYNRMGYTF. The DNA of the CDR3 is TGTGCCAGCAGTTACAACCGCATGGGCTACACCTTC.

The V call is TRBV2, the J call TRBJ2-7, with TRBD1 identical over 8 bases. V lost 6 bases to trimming and J lost 3 bases; unmatched junction nucleotides: 19. Germline V gene lookup returns CDR1 SNHLY and CDR2 FYNNEI. This CDR3 contains 18 residues. CDR3 DNA sequence: TGTGCCAGCAGCTACTTCCGGCGACAGGGGACCGCGGTCTACGAGCAGTACTTC. Its translation is CASSYFRRQGTAVYEQYF.

The chain links TRBV10-1 to TRBJ2-1; weak D call: TRBD1 (5 bases). Germline CDR1 is WNHNN and CDR2 is SYGVQD (reference sequence). The CDR3 is 16 amino acids. Trimming took off 6 bases at V and 0 bases at J, with 15 bases between the two ends. CDR3 sequence (DNA): TGCGCCAGCAGCGGAACAGGACACTCCTCCTACAATGAGCAGTTCTTC. Translation gives CASSGTGHSSYNEQFF.

The chain employs TRBV2 and TRBJ1-2, with a tentative D call TRBD1 (5 bases). The CDR3 consists of 13 residues. The germline CDR1 and CDR2 sequences are SNHLY and FYNNEI. Trimming shortened V by 6 bases and J by 4 bases, and 12 bases separated the two germline ends. CDR3 coding DNA: TGTGCCAGCAGGGAACAGGAGTCCTATGGCTACACCTTC. This gives the protein CASREQESYGYTF.

The rearrangement joins TRBV7-9 to TRBJ1-4, with D uncertain. This CDR3 is built from 12 residues. Germline V gene sequence: CDR1 SEHNR, CDR2 FQNEAQ (reference sequence). V was cut by 5 bases and J by 8 bases, with 9 bases left in between. CDR3 DNA: TGTGCCAGCAGCGGCAACGGGGAAAAACTGTTTTTT. It translates to CASSGNGEKLFF. Using reference TRBV7-9 and TRBJ1-4 for the parts outside the CDR3, the full variable domain is DTGVSQNPRHKITKRGQNVTFRCDPISEHNRLYWYRQTLGQGPEFLTYFQNEAQLEKSRLLSDRFSAERPKGSFSTLEIQRTEQGDSAMYLCASSGNGEKLFFGSGTQLSVL.

The CDR3 DNA is TGCGCCAGCAGCTGGGAAGGGGCTGAAGCTTTCTTT. Translating it yields CASSWEGAEAFF. The gene calls are TRBV5-1 and TRBJ1-1; the D gene is possibly TRBD1 (5 bases). This CDR3 has 12 amino acids. The germline gives CDR1 SGHRS, CDR2 YFSETQ. Trimming took 3 bases from V and 6 from J, leaving 9 bases between them. Supplemented by reference TRBV5-1 and TRBJ1-1, the full variable domain reads KAGVTQTPRYLIKTRGQQVTLSCSPISGHRSVSWYQQTPGQGLQFLFEYFSETQRNKGNFPGRFSGRQFSNSRSEMNVSTLELGDSALYLCASSWEGAEAFFGQGTRLTVV.

V and J are TRBV13 and TRBJ2-7, with D tentatively TRBD1 (5 bases). Trimming stripped 0 bases from V and 6 bases from J, with 12 bases between. Germline V gene data show CDR1 as PRHDT and CDR2 as FYEKMQ (reference sequence). The CDR3 totals 14 residues. The CDR3 region has the DNA TGTGCCAGCAGCTTAGGGACAGACTTTCCCGAGCAGTACTTC. Its protein is CASSLGTDFPEQYF.

V gene TRBV27 combines with J gene TRBJ1-2; no clear D. Germline lookup yields CDR1 MNHEY and CDR2 SMNVEV (reference sequence). The CDR3 sequence is 14 residues long. Trimming removed 3 bases from V and 1 base from J, with 9 bases in between. The CDR3 sequence is CASSFTEGNYGYTF. CDR3 nucleotide sequence: TGTGCCAGCAGTTTTACGGAGGGTAACTATGGCTACACCTTC.

This chain links TRBV23-1 with TRBJ2-1; no definite D call. TRBV23-1 is marked as an open reading frame, function uncertain. V was shortened by 4 bases and J by 0 bases, with 7 bases between the two germline ends. This CDR3 region has 14 residues. The CDR3 DNA reads TGCGCCAGCAGTCGGGAATCCTCCTACAATGAGCAGTTCTTC. Translated, it gives CASSRESSYNEQFF.

The chain uses TRBV7-9 and TRBJ2-1; 7 positions match TRBD2. The germline V gene has CDR1 SEHNR and CDR2 FQNEAQ (reference sequence). The CDR3 loop spans 14 amino acids. Trimming took 5 bases from V and 5 from J; bases not matched to a gene: 6. CDR3 in DNA: TGTGCCAGCAGCCCGAACCGGGAGGACAATGAGCAGTTCTTC. Translation gives CASSPNREDNEQFF.

This clone has more than one count but fewer than ten. The chain uses TRBV28 and TRBJ1-1; perhaps TRBD1 as D (5 bases). Germline CDR1 is MDHEN and CDR2 is SYDVKM. Trimming pared 4 bases from V and 11 bases from J, leaving 11 bases between. CDR3 length: 11 amino acids. The CDR3 nucleotides read TGTGCCAGCAGTTCGGGGGAAAGGGCTTTCTTT. This encodes CASSSGERAFF.

As regards this clone: Different DNA sequences within this sample yield the same CDR3. The chain carries TRBV9 and TRBJ2-6, with D hard to call. Germline V gene sequence: CDR1 SGDLS, CDR2 YYNGEE. This CDR3 has 15 amino acids. V shed 0 bases and J shed 1 base, with 5 bases lying between them. The CDR3 bases are TGTGCCAGCAGCGTAGCGGGTTCTGGGGCCAACGTCCTGACTTTC. It translates to CASSVAGSGANVLTF.

The gene calls are TRBV2 and TRBJ2-7; tentative D call: TRBD2 (5 bases). V lost 6 bases and J lost 3, with 15 bases in between. Germline values: CDR1 SNHLY, CDR2 FYNNEI. The CDR3 is 14 amino acids. The CDR3 coding sequence is TGTGCCAGCAGGGGAGACCGAGGCCTCTACGAGCAGTACTTC. Protein product: CASRGDRGLYEQYF.

V is TRBV27 and J is TRBJ2-1; the D is unclear. CDR3 length: 13 residues. V lost 0 bases to trimming and J lost 3 bases, with 3 bases between them. The germline gives CDR1 MNHEY, CDR2 SMNVEV (reference sequence). DNA of the CDR3: TGTGCCAGCAGTTTATCTTACTACAATGAGCAGTTCTTC. Amino acid sequence: CASSLSYYNEQFF.

This chain links TRBV13 with TRBJ1-2; no clear D gene. This CDR3 has 13 amino acids. Germline V gene data show CDR1 as PRHDT and CDR2 as FYEKMQ (reference sequence). Deletions cut 5 bases from V and 8 bases from J, with 15 bases between. In DNA form, the CDR3 reads TGTGCCAGCAGCGGGGTCGGAGAGTCGGGCTACACCTTC. Encoded protein: CASSGVGESGYTF.

V and J are TRBV5-4 and TRBJ2-7; D is unclear. Trimming pared 4 bases from V and 4 bases from J, leaving 12 bases between. The CDR3 extends over 13 amino acids. Germline CDR1 is SGHNT and CDR2 is YYREEE (reference sequence). CDR3 residues: CASSMGWRYEQYF. CDR3 bases: TGTGCCAGCAGCATGGGGTGGCGGTACGAGCAGTACTTC. Drawing the rest from reference TRBV5-4 and TRBJ2-7, the complete variable domain is ETGVTQSPTHLIKTRGQQVTLRCSSQSGHNTVSWYQQALGQGPQFIFQYYREEENGRGNFPPRFSGLQFPNYSSELNVNALELDDSALYLCASSMGWRYEQYFGPGTRLTVT.

The chain combines TRBV28 with TRBJ2-1; 10 bases are shared with TRBD2. The germline V gene has CDR1 MDHEN and CDR2 SYDVKM. CDR3 length: 15 amino acids. V lost 5 bases to trimming and J lost 3 bases; unmatched junction nucleotides: 4. CDR3 protein: CASSVLAGVYNEQFF. CDR3 DNA: TGTGCCAGCAGTGTGCTAGCGGGAGTCTACAATGAGCAGTTCTTC.

The chain has TRBV9 and TRBJ2-2, with 7 bases lining up with TRBD1. Germline trimming cut 4 bases from V and 1 base from J; bases unmatched to any gene: 4. The CDR3 has 15 amino acids. The V gene's germline CDR1 is SGDLS and CDR2 YYNGEE. CDR3 nucleotide sequence: TGTGCCAGCAGCCCGACAGGGCGGAACACCGGGGAGCTGTTTTTT. It translates to CASSPTGRNTGELFF.

Note on this clone: This CDR3 is also generated by other DNA sequences in the sample. The chain employs TRBV9 and TRBJ2-2; D is possibly TRBD2 (5 bases). V lost 0 bases to trimming and J lost 5 bases, with 8 bases between them. The germline V gene encodes CDR1 SGDLS and CDR2 YYNGEE. The length of the CDR3 is 14 residues. The CDR3 DNA is TGTGCCAGCAGCGTAGCCGGGGTTACCGGGGAGCTGTTTTTT. Translating it yields CASSVAGVTGELFF.

The rearrangement joins TRBV10-3 to TRBJ1-5, with no clear D. V was clipped by 2 bases and J by 3 bases, with 5 bases between them. Germline CDR1 is ENHRY and CDR2 is SYGVKD. This CDR3 region has 13 residues. The CDR3 DNA follows: TGTGCCATCAGTGAGCTTTCCAATCAGCCCCAGCATTTT. This gives the protein CAISELSNQPQHF.

The chain is built from TRBV29-1 and TRBJ1-2, with TRBD1 identical over 9 bases. The CDR3 sequence is 13 residues long. Losses at the gene ends were 7 bases for V and 4 bases for J; bases not matched to a gene: 7. Germline V lookup: CDR1 SQVTM, CDR2 ANQGSEA. The CDR3 spells CSATGGTGYGYTF. CDR3 coding DNA: TGCAGCGCCACAGGGGGCACAGGCTATGGCTACACCTTC.

The chain has TRBV12-5 and TRBJ2-5, with 8 bases identical to TRBD1. This CDR3 region has 15 residues. Germline V gene lookup returns CDR1 LGHNT and CDR2 FRNRAP. Losses at the gene ends were 4 bases for V and 2 bases for J; bases not matched to a gene: 6. The DNA of the CDR3 is TGTGCTAGTGGTTCGGACAGGGCCTATCAAGAGACCCAGTACTTC. This translates into CASGSDRAYQETQYF.

The chain links TRBV6-1 to TRBJ2-1; 11 bases are shared with TRBD2. Looked up from germline, CDR1 is MNHNS and CDR2 is SASEGT. Trimming removed 1 base from V and 9 bases from J; junction bases left unmatched: 5. The CDR3 consists of 15 residues. Written as DNA, the CDR3 is TGTGCCAGCAGTGAAGGGCCTCTAGCGGGGGGTGAGCAGTTCTTC. Its protein product is CASSEGPLAGGEQFF.

This chain joins TRBV6-5 and TRBJ2-7; no clear D. Germline CDR1 MNHEY, CDR2 SVGAGI. The CDR3 spans 13 residues. V was cut by 2 bases and J by 0 bases, with 5 bases left in between. The CDR3 region has the DNA TGTGCCAGCAGTTACGAGAGCTCCTACGAGCAGTACTTC. Residues: CASSYESSYEQYF.

This rearrangement joins TRBV27 to TRBJ2-7; D perhaps matches TRBD2 (5 bases). Germline V gives CDR1 MNHEY, CDR2 SMNVEV (reference sequence). The CDR3 runs to 13 residues. Trimming removed 11 bases at V and 0 bases at J, with 14 bases between. The CDR3 nucleotides read TGTGCCTCCCGAGGGCCGAGCTCCTACGAGCAGTACTTC. Its translation is CASRGPSSYEQYF.

CDR3 DNA sequence: TGTGCCAGCAGTGGTTTCTCCAGGGCTCCCGGGGAGCTGTTTTTT. Its translation: CASSGFSRAPGELFF. The V and J genes are TRBV25-1 and TRBJ2-2; a possible D gene is TRBD1 (5 bases). The germline gives CDR1 MGHDK, CDR2 SYGVNS. Trimming removed 4 bases at V and 6 bases at J, with 15 bases between. This CDR3 comprises 15 residues.

V and J are TRBV9 and TRBJ2-7; the match to TRBD2 covers 7 bases. J lost 4 bases, V lost 0 bases, and 7 bases had no gene match. This CDR3 is 15 amino acids long. Germline loops: CDR1 SGDLS, CDR2 YYNGEE. The CDR3 DNA follows: TGTGCCAGCAGCGTAGCTGGGGGGGTAGCTTACGAGCAGTACTTC. This gives the protein CASSVAGGVAYEQYF.

V gene TRBV4-2 combines with J gene TRBJ2-1; D perhaps matches TRBD2 (5 bases). V was trimmed by 3 bases and J by 8 bases, leaving 8 bases between them. CDR1 is LGHNA and CDR2 is YNFKEQ in the germline V gene. The CDR3 covers 12 residues. This CDR3 reads CASSQRVYEQFF. The CDR3 DNA reads TGTGCCAGCAGCCAGCGGGTATATGAGCAGTTCTTC.

The table lists this clone with a count of one. This chain connects TRBV6-4 to TRBJ2-1, with 8 bases identical to TRBD2. V was clipped by 0 bases and J by 6 bases; unmatched bases: 4. The CDR3 loop spans 15 amino acids. Per the germline V gene, CDR1 is MRHNA and CDR2 is SNTAGT. The CDR3 coding sequence is TGTGCCAGCAGTGACTCGGCCGGGACTAGCAATGAGCAGTTCTTC. Amino acids: CASSDSAGTSNEQFF.

The V gene is TRBV27, the J gene TRBJ2-3, with unresolved D. The V gene's germline CDR1 is MNHEY and CDR2 SMNVEV (reference sequence). V shed 7 bases and J shed 4 bases, with 15 bases lying between them. The CDR3 runs 14 residues. This CDR3 is CASTPVGGADTQYF. The DNA of the CDR3 is TGTGCCAGCACCCCGGTAGGTGGAGCAGATACGCAGTATTTT.